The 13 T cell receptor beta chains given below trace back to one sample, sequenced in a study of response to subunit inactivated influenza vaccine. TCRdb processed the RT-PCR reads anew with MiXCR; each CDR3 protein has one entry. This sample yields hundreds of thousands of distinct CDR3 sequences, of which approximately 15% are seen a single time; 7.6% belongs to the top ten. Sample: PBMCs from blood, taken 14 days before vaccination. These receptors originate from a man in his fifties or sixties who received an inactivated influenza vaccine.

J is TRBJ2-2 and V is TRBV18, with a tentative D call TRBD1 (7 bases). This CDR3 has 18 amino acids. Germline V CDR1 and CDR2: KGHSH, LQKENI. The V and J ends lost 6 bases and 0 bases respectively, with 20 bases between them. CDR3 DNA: TGTGCCAGCTCCCCCAGGGGGGAGAGGATAGCGAACACCGGGGAGCTGTTTTTT. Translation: CASSPRGERIANTGELFF.

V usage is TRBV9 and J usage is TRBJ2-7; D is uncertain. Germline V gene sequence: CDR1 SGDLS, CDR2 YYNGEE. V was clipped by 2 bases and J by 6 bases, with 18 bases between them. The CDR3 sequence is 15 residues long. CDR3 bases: TGTGCCAGCAGCGTCGACCGGACCGCCGTGGGCGAGCAGTACTTC. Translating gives CASSVDRTAVGEQYF.

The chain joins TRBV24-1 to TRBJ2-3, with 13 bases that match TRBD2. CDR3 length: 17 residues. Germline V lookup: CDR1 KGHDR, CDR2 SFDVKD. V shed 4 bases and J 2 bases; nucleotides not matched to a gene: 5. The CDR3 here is CATSDRTSGGTTDTQYF. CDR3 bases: TGTGCCACCAGTGACCGGACTAGCGGGGGTACCACAGATACGCAGTATTTT.

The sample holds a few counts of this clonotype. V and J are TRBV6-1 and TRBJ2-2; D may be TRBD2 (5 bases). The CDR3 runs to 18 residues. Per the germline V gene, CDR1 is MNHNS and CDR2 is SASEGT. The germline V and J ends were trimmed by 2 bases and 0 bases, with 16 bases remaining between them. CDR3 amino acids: CASSEFLPEATNTGELFF. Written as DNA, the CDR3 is TGTGCCAGCAGTGAATTTCTCCCGGAGGCAACGAACACCGGGGAGCTGTTTTTT.

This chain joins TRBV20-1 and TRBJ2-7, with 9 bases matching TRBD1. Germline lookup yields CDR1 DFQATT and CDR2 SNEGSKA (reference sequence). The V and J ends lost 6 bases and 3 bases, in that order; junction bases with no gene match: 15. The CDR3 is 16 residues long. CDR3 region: CSAPPPRTGVNYEQYF. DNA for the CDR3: TGCAGTGCCCCACCCCCCAGGACAGGGGTTAACTACGAGCAGTACTTC.

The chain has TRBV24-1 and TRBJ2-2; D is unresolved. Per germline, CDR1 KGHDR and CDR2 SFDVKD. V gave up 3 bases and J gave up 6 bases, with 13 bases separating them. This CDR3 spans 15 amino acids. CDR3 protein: CATSDPGEVAGELFF. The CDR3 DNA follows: TGTGCCACCAGTGATCCCGGTGAGGTAGCCGGGGAGCTGTTTTTT.

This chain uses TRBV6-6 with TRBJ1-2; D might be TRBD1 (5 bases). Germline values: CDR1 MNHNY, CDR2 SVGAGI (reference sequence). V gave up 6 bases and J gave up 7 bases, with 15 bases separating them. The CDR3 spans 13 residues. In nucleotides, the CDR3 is TGTGCCAGCAGCCGGGGCCTAGAGGGTGGCTACACCTTC. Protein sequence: CASSRGLEGGYTF.

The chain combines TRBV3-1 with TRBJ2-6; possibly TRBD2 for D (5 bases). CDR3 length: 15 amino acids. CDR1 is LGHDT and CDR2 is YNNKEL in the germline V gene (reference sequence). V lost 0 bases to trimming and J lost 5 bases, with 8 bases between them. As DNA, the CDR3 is TGTGCCAGCAGCCAAGAGAGGGCTAGGGCCAACGTCCTGACTTTC. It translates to CASSQERARANVLTF.

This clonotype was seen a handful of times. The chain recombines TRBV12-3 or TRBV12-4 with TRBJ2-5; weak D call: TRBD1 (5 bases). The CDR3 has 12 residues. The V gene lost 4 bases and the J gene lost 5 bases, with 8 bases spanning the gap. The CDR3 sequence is CASSYAGETQYF. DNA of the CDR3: TGTGCCAGCAGTTACGCAGGGGAGACCCAGTACTTC.

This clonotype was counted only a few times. This CDR3 is CSASGGALRSYEQYF. The CDR3 region has the DNA TGCAGTGCGAGCGGGGGGGCGCTTCGCTCCTACGAGCAGTACTTC. The chain couples TRBV20-1 to TRBJ2-7; 10 bases map to TRBD2. V lost 6 bases, J lost 0 bases, and 8 bases stayed unmatched. The germline gives CDR1 DFQATT, CDR2 SNEGSKA (reference sequence). The CDR3 has 15 amino acids.

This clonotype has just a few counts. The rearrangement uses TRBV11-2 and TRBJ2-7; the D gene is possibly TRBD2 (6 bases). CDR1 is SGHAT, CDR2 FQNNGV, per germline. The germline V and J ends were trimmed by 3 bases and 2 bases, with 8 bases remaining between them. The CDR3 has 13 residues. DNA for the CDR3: TGTGCCAGCAGCTTCAGGAGGGCCTACGAGCAGTACTTC. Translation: CASSFRRAYEQYF.

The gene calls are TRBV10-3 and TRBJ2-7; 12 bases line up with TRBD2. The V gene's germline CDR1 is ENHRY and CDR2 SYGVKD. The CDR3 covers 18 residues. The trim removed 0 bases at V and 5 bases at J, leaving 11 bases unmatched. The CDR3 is CAISESSIGLAGTNEQYF. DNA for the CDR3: TGTGCCATCAGTGAGTCTTCGATAGGACTAGCGGGAACAAACGAGCAGTACTTC.

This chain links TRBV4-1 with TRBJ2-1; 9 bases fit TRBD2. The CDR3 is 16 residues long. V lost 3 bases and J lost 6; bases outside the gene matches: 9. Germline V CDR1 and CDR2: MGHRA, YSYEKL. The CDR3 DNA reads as TGCGCCAGCAGCCACGAAGAGCGGGGGGTACCCAATGAGCAGTTCTTC. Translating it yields CASSHEERGVPNEQFF.